The 30 T cell receptor beta chains in this list originate from one sample, sequenced in a study of T-cell reconstitution after alpha-beta-depleted transplantation in children. The TCRbeta library incorporated unique molecular identifiers. TCRdb independently ran MiXCR on the PCR reads; one entry per CDR3 protein. The table records 550,000 to 800,000 distinct CDR3 sequences, about 12% of them present only once. This specimen was PBMCs, taken before TCRalphabeta/CD19-depleted stem cell transplant. These receptors all come from a girl aged 2 to 10 with congenital amegakaryocytic thrombocytopenia, due to receive a stem cell transplant.

The V and J genes are TRBV7-2 and TRBJ2-3, with D possibly being TRBD2 (5 bases). Trimming removed 1 base from V and 1 base from J, with 12 bases in between. Germline values: CDR1 SGHTA, CDR2 FQGNSA. This CDR3 region has 16 residues. The CDR3 nucleotides read TGTGCCAGCAGCTTAGAGGAGTGGCGGGGCACAGATACGCAGTATTTT. It translates to CASSLEEWRGTDTQYF. The full variable domain, rest sourced from reference TRBV7-2 and TRBJ2-3, is GAGVSQSPSNKVTEKGKDVELRCDPISGHTALYWYRQSLGQGLEFLIYFQGNSAPDKSGLPSDRFSAERTGGSVSTLTIQRTQQEDSAVYLCASSLEEWRGTDTQYFGPGTRLTVL.

The rearrangement uses TRBV4-1 and TRBJ1-2; 7 bases align to TRBD1. Germline V lookup: CDR1 MGHRA, CDR2 YSYEKL. The J segment lost 5 bases and the V segment lost 5 bases, leaving 8 bases of the junction unmatched. The length of the CDR3 is 14 residues. The chain's CDR3 is CASSTRDRTYGYTF. The CDR3 nucleotides read TGCGCCAGCAGCACCCGGGACAGAACATATGGCTACACCTTC.

This clonotype came up a few times. The genes are TRBV11-1 and TRBJ2-6, with D tentatively TRBD1 (6 bases). The CDR3 totals 19 residues. Germline-derived CDR1 and CDR2 are SGHAT and FQDESV (reference sequence). Trimming cost V 5 bases and J 2 bases, with 22 bases left between them. The CDR3 coding sequence is TGTGCCAGCAGCGATCTCATCAGGGGAAAGTCGGCTGGGGCCAACGTCCTGACTTTC. Protein product: CASSDLIRGKSAGANVLTF.

There are a few counts of this clonotype. This sequence joins TRBV20-1 and TRBJ2-3, with TRBD2 matching over 10 bases. The V segment lost 0 bases and the J segment 4 bases; nucleotides outside the gene matches: 7. The CDR3 is 16 amino acids. CDR1 is DFQATT and CDR2 is SNEGSKA in the germline V gene (reference sequence). CDR3 DNA: TGCAGTGCTAGAGACCAACTAGCGGGAAAGGCAGATACGCAGTATTTT. As protein: CSARDQLAGKADTQYF.

This clonotype was detected ten times or more. This sequence joins TRBV12-3 or TRBV12-4 and TRBJ1-6, with a possible D match to TRBD1 (5 bases). Trimming cost V 3 bases and J 10 bases, with 10 bases left between them. This CDR3 spans 13 amino acids. The CDR3 DNA sequence: TGTGCCAGCAGTTTGGGACTCGGATCACCCCTCCACTTT. It encodes CASSLGLGSPLHF.

This clonotype was seen only a few times. The chain carries TRBV28 and TRBJ1-6, with D possibly being TRBD1 (5 bases). The V end was cut by 7 bases, the J end by 10 bases, with 17 bases between. This CDR3 comprises 14 residues. The germline CDR1 and CDR2 sequences are MDHEN and SYDVKM. The CDR3 reads CASMGEWGYSPLHF. CDR3 in DNA: TGTGCCAGCATGGGGGAATGGGGGTACTCACCCCTCCACTTT.

The gene calls are TRBV15 and TRBJ2-7; D gene ambiguous. V was clipped by 0 bases and J by 0 bases, with 9 bases between them. The CDR3 has 15 amino acids. Germline CDR1 is LNHNV and CDR2 is YYDKDF (reference sequence). The CDR3 region is CATSRDPPASYEQYF. The CDR3 nucleotides are TGTGCCACCAGCAGAGATCCGCCAGCCTCCTACGAGCAGTACTTC. Full variable domain (outside the CDR3, taken from reference TRBV15 and TRBJ2-7): DAMVIQNPRYQVTQFGKPVTLSCSQTLNHNVMYWYQQKSSQAPKLLFHYYDKDFNNEADTPDNFQSRRPNTSFCFLDIRSPGLGDTAMYLCATSRDPPASYEQYFGPGTRLTVT.

The rearrangement joins TRBV15 to TRBJ2-2, with D possibly being TRBD1 (5 bases). CDR1 is LNHNV and CDR2 is YYDKDF in the germline V gene (reference sequence). The CDR3 contains 13 residues. The germline V and J ends were trimmed by 8 bases and 4 bases, with 11 bases remaining between them. DNA of the CDR3: TGTGCCACCCGACAGCAGGGCACCGGGGAGCTGTTTTTT. Amino acids: CATRQQGTGELFF.

This clonotype has more than one count but fewer than ten. The chain joins TRBV19 to TRBJ1-2; possibly TRBD1 for D (5 bases). The CDR3 runs 13 residues. Trimming left V 5 bases short and J 4 bases short, with 11 bases between. Per the germline V gene, CDR1 is LNHDA and CDR2 is SQIVND (reference sequence). The CDR3 bases are TGTGCCAGTAGTCCGGGGACCGTCTATGGCTACACCTTC. This gives the protein CASSPGTVYGYTF.

This clonotype was found many times. The chain has TRBV11-2 and TRBJ2-7, with D possibly being TRBD1 (5 bases). Germline loops: CDR1 SGHAT, CDR2 FQNNGV. This CDR3 is built from 16 residues. Trimming pared 4 bases from V and 0 bases from J, leaving 16 bases between. The CDR3 coding sequence is TGTGCCAGCAGCTCCAGGGTCAGTCTAGTCTCCTACGAGCAGTACTTC. Encoded protein: CASSSRVSLVSYEQYF.

This clonotype was detected a few times. V and J are TRBV28 and TRBJ2-7; no reliable D call. Per germline, CDR1 MDHEN and CDR2 SYDVKM. The CDR3 sequence is 13 residues long. Trimming stripped 3 bases from V and 7 bases from J, with 13 bases between. CDR3 protein: CASSFGGTREQYF. CDR3 bases: TGTGCCAGCAGTTTCGGCGGTACGAGGGAGCAGTACTTC.

Many counts were recorded for this clonotype. This rearrangement joins TRBV20-1 to TRBJ1-1; D is possibly TRBD1 (6 bases). CDR1 and CDR2 (germline): DFQATT, SNEGSKA (reference sequence). V lost 0 bases and J 6 bases, leaving 17 bases between the germline ends. This CDR3 has 15 residues. The chain's CDR3 is CSARDNRLRGAEAFF. The CDR3 bases are TGCAGTGCTAGAGATAACAGGCTTAGGGGGGCTGAAGCTTTCTTT.

There are many counts of this clonotype. The genes are TRBV30 and TRBJ1-5, with 7 bases lining up with TRBD1. After removal of 3 bases from V and 0 bases from J, the junction contained 5 bases not matched to a gene. CDR3 size: 15 residues. Per the germline V gene, CDR1 is GTSNPN and CDR2 is SVGIG (reference sequence). The CDR3 nucleotides are TGTGCCTGGAGGGGACAGCCTTATAGCAATCAGCCCCAGCATTTT. It codes for CAWRGQPYSNQPQHF.

This clonotype was recorded at least ten times. The J gene is TRBJ2-1, the V gene TRBV20-1; D gene unclear. Trimming left V 3 bases short and J 4 bases short, with 19 bases between. CDR1 DFQATT and CDR2 SNEGSKA come from the germline V gene (reference sequence). The CDR3 contains 16 residues. CDR3 loop: CSASQAAPALYNEQFF. CDR3 nucleotide sequence: TGCAGTGCTAGTCAGGCTGCCCCAGCCCTATACAATGAGCAGTTCTTC.

The chain has TRBV3-1 and TRBJ2-2; D might be TRBD1 or TRBD2, each matching 5 bases. The CDR3 length is 17 residues. Germline V gives CDR1 LGHDT, CDR2 YNNKEL (reference sequence). Trimming took 4 bases from V and 6 from J, leaving 21 bases between them. CDR3 residues: CASSPQIWGRSAGELFF. In DNA, the CDR3 is TGTGCCAGCAGCCCCCAAATATGGGGGAGATCGGCCGGGGAGCTGTTTTTT.

This clonotype has a count of ten or more. The chain joins TRBV29-1 to TRBJ2-7; TRBD1 aligns across 9 bases. In germline, CDR1 is SQVTM, CDR2 ANQGSEA. This CDR3 is 14 amino acids long. J lost 3 bases, V lost 7 bases, and 10 bases had no gene match. CDR3 bases: TGCAGCGCTCAAACCGGGACAGGGTACTACGAGCAGTACTTC. Translated, it gives CSAQTGTGYYEQYF.

The chain links TRBV29-1 to TRBJ2-1, with 7 positions matching TRBD2. The CDR3 consists of 15 residues. V lost 1 base and J lost 2; bases outside the gene matches: 5. From germline, CDR1 is SQVTM and CDR2 ANQGSEA. This chain's CDR3 is CSVEGGSNPYNEQFF. CDR3 nucleotide sequence: TGCAGCGTTGAAGGCGGGAGTAATCCCTACAATGAGCAGTTCTTC.

This clonotype was counted a few times. V and J are TRBV20-1 and TRBJ2-1; D tentatively fits TRBD1 or TRBD2 (5 bases each). This CDR3 has 13 residues. V was shortened by 5 bases and J by 8 bases, with 16 bases between the two germline ends. From germline, CDR1 is DFQATT and CDR2 SNEGSKA (reference sequence). CDR3 amino acids: CSAAPQGPYEQFF. The CDR3, as DNA: TGCAGTGCTGCCCCCCAGGGACCGTATGAGCAGTTCTTC.

This clonotype was seen only a few times. The chain links TRBV20-1 to TRBJ2-3; D perhaps matches TRBD2 (6 bases). Trimming stripped 4 bases from V and 0 bases from J, with 14 bases between. Per the germline V gene, CDR1 is DFQATT and CDR2 is SNEGSKA (reference sequence). The CDR3 loop spans 15 amino acids. CDR3 residues: CSAIRETLSTDTQYF. In DNA form, the CDR3 reads TGCAGTGCTATTCGGGAGACCCTAAGCACAGATACGCAGTATTTT.

This clonotype was counted between two and nine times. This rearrangement joins TRBV12-3 or TRBV12-4 to TRBJ2-1; the D gene is possibly TRBD2 (6 bases). The V end lost 4 bases, the J end lost 5 bases, and 21 bases lay between the germline ends. The CDR3 has 17 residues. CDR3 in amino acids: CASSSLPGGPRDNEQFF. CDR3 nucleotide sequence: TGTGCCAGCAGTTCCCTCCCAGGAGGGCCGAGGGACAATGAGCAGTTCTTC.

This clonotype was counted a single time. The chain has TRBV12-3 or TRBV12-4 and TRBJ2-5, with D tentatively TRBD2 (6 bases). This CDR3 is 14 amino acids long. V lost 4 bases to trimming and J lost 5 bases, with 14 bases between them. CDR3 protein: CASSYSTGEETQYF. The CDR3, as DNA: TGTGCCAGCAGTTACTCTACGGGGGAGGAGACCCAGTACTTC.

This clonotype has ten or more counts. V gene TRBV20-1 combines with J gene TRBJ2-3, with unresolved D. The germline CDR1 and CDR2 sequences are DFQATT and SNEGSKA (reference sequence). The CDR3 runs to 16 residues. With 3 bases removed from V and 4 bases from J, the gap between germline ends came to 20 bases. For the CDR3, the DNA is TGCAGTGCTAGGGCAGTATCTAACCGGAACTCAGATACGCAGTATTTT. Translating it yields CSARAVSNRNSDTQYF.

This clonotype showed up many times. The chain combines TRBV20-1 with TRBJ2-1; D remains ambiguous. The CDR3 has 14 amino acids. With 6 bases removed from V and 5 bases from J, the gap between germline ends came to 17 bases. Germline CDR1 is DFQATT and CDR2 is SNEGSKA (reference sequence). CDR3 residues: CSAGRFGADNEQFF. The CDR3 nucleotides are TGCAGTGCCGGAAGGTTTGGCGCAGACAATGAGCAGTTCTTC.

The V gene is TRBV28, the J gene TRBJ2-5, with D perhaps matching TRBD2 (6 bases). The CDR3 covers 14 residues. Germline CDR1 MDHEN, CDR2 SYDVKM. Deletions cut 6 bases from V and 2 bases from J, with 13 bases between. The CDR3 sequence: CASRVSGKQETQYF. The CDR3 DNA follows: TGTGCCAGCAGAGTTAGCGGAAAACAAGAGACCCAGTACTTC. The full variable domain, with the rest looked up from reference TRBV28 and TRBJ2-5, is DVKVTQSSRYLVKRTGEKVFLECVQDMDHENMFWYRQDPGLGLRLIYFSYDVKMKEKGDIPEGYSVSREKKERFSLILESASTNQTSMYLCASRVSGKQETQYFGPGTRLLVL.

This clonotype was counted ten times or more. The CDR3 loop is CASGTGVSDTQYF. Here the CDR3 DNA reads TGTGCCAGCGGGACGGGAGTTTCAGATACGCAGTATTTT. This sequence joins TRBV7-7 and TRBJ2-3; a possible D gene is TRBD2 (6 bases). Trimming shortened V by 8 bases and J by 4 bases, and 13 bases separated the two germline ends. The CDR3 is made up of 13 amino acids. The germline V gene encodes CDR1 SSHAT and CDR2 FNYEAQ (reference sequence). The full variable domain, rest sourced from reference TRBV7-7 and TRBJ2-3, is GAGVSQSPRYKVTKRGQDVTLRCDPISSHATLYWYQQALGQGPEFLTYFNYEAQPDKSGLPSDRFSAERPEGSISTLTIQRTEQRDSAMYRCASGTGVSDTQYFGPGTRLTVL.

This chain joins TRBV6-1 and TRBJ2-2, with no clear D. The V end was cut by 6 bases, the J end by 2 bases, with 16 bases between. The length of the CDR3 is 16 residues. The germline gives CDR1 MNHNS, CDR2 SASEGT. The CDR3 loop reads CASRIRPGVNTGELFF. The CDR3 DNA sequence: TGTGCCAGCAGGATACGTCCCGGTGTTAACACCGGGGAGCTGTTTTTT.

The rearrangement links TRBV5-1 to TRBJ2-3, with D maybe TRBD1 (5 bases). Germline V gene lookup returns CDR1 SGHRS and CDR2 YFSETQ. V was cut by 4 bases and J by 0 bases, with 24 bases left in between. CDR3 length: 19 residues. CDR3 DNA sequence: TGCGCCAGCAGCCCTGTCACAGGACCGAACCACGCTAGCACAGATACGCAGTATTTT. This sequence encodes CASSPVTGPNHASTDTQYF.

The sample holds a few counts of this clonotype. This chain links TRBV27 with TRBJ2-3; possible D gene TRBD1, 5 bases. The CDR3 is 14 residues long. The V end was cut by 0 bases, the J end by 4 bases, with 8 bases between. Germline values: CDR1 MNHEY, CDR2 SMNVEV (reference sequence). The CDR3 DNA reads TGTGCCAGCAGTTTATCCAGGGCCCCAGATACGCAGTATTTT. Protein product: CASSLSRAPDTQYF.

This clonotype was found many times. V usage is TRBV20-1 and J usage is TRBJ2-3; TRBD1 is a possible D gene (6 bases). The germline V gene has CDR1 DFQATT and CDR2 SNEGSKA (reference sequence). With 0 bases removed from V and 3 bases from J, the gap between germline ends came to 7 bases. The CDR3 covers 13 residues. The CDR3 bases are TGCAGTGCTAGAGAACAGGGTACAGATACGCAGTATTTT. This gives the protein CSAREQGTDTQYF.

V usage is TRBV30 and J usage is TRBJ1-4; D perhaps matches TRBD1 (5 bases). The CDR3 totals 11 residues. CDR1 and CDR2 (germline): GTSNPN, SVGIG (reference sequence). V shed 0 bases and J shed 13 bases, with 9 bases lying between them. CDR3 region: CAWSVGGGLFF. CDR3 sequence (DNA): TGTGCCTGGAGTGTCGGGGGAGGACTGTTTTTT.